A selection of T cell receptor beta chains follows, all from one sample in a study of early T cells in non-severe SARS-CoV-2 infection. TCRdb reprocessed the 5' RACE reads via MiXCR and lists one record per CDR3 protein. The data contain 75,000 to 80,000 distinct CDR3 sequences, around 17% of them singletons. What was sequenced was whole blood. These receptors all stem from an adult who was a healthcare worker with PCR-confirmed SARS-CoV-2 infection or an uninfected control (not recorded which). Both conserved end residues are part of each CDR3. D genes are given only for firm matches. Only some rows state a clone size, as once, few, many or a class for expanded clones.

TRBD2 | TRBJ2-1 | TRBV9 | many | TGTGCCAGCAGCGTTCAGAACCGCGGGGGGGCCTCCTACAATGAGCAGTTCTTC | CASSVQNRGGASYNEQFF
TRBD1 | TRBJ2-1 | TRBV6-4 | - | TGTGCCAGCAGTAGACAGGGGGCGCGGGATGAGCAGTTCTTC | CASSRQGARDEQFF
- | TRBJ1-2 | TRBV12-2 | - | TGTGCAAGTCGCTTAGCGGGAGGGCACCTTCGATATGGCTACACCTTC | CASRLAGGHLRYGYTF
TRBD2 | TRBJ2-7 | TRBV12-3/TRBV12-4 | few | TGTGCCAGCACCCCTGGACTAGCGGTCTCCTACGAGCAGTACTTC | CASTPGLAVSYEQYF
- | TRBJ1-6 | TRBV7-2 | - | TGTGCCAGCAGCCCTGCGCTGGGACGGAGGAGCTCCTATAATTCACCCCTCCACTTT | CASSPALGRRSSYNSPLHF
- | TRBJ2-3 | TRBV10-2 | many | TGCGCCAGCTATCAGGGGAAGAGGAGCACAGATACGCAGTATTTT | CASYQGKRSTDTQYF
- | TRBJ1-2 | TRBV7-2 | - | TGTGCCAGCAGCTCGTTCGGCTACTATGGCTACACCTTC | CASSSFGYYGYTF
- | TRBJ1-6 | TRBV10-3 | few | TGTGCCATCAGTGAGGAGTACAGTGACTATAATTCACCCCTCCACTTT | CAISEEYSDYNSPLHF
- | TRBJ2-2 | TRBV5-5 | few | TGTGCCAGCAGCAGGGACGGAAACACCGGGGAGCTGTTTTTT | CASSRDGNTGELFF
- | TRBJ1-2 | TRBV19 | few | TGTGCCAGCCGACAGTTGGCGCACTATGGCTACACCTTC | CASRQLAHYGYTF
- | TRBJ2-1 | TRBV29-1 | - | TGCAGCGTTGCGGTTTTTGGGGGTGGGAGCTCCTACAATGAGCAGTTCTTC | CSVAVFGGGSSYNEQFF
TRBD1 | TRBJ2-1 | TRBV3-1 | few | TGTGCCAGCAGCCTTTACAGGGGGCTAGGAACGAATGAGCAGTTCTTC | CASSLYRGLGTNEQFF
- | TRBJ2-7 | TRBV7-9 | - | TGTGCCAGCAGCTTGGGGGCGGGAGCTCGGGAGCAGTACTTC | CASSLGAGAREQYF
- | TRBJ2-7 | TRBV29-1 | few | TGCAGCGTTGGAATCGACAGCTACGAGCAGTACTTC | CSVGIDSYEQYF
TRBD1 | TRBJ2-1 | TRBV18 | once | TGTGCCAGCTCACCCGGGACAGGGACTCTCGGCAATGAGCAGTTCTTC | CASSPGTGTLGNEQFF
TRBD1 | TRBJ2-7 | TRBV29-1 | - | TGCAGCGTTGGGGACAGCCTCTACGAGCAGTACTTC | CSVGDSLYEQYF
TRBD1 | TRBJ2-1 | TRBV3-1 | few | TGTGCCAGCAGCCTCGGACAGGATAGTGAGCAGTTCTTC | CASSLGQDSEQFF
- | TRBJ1-6 | TRBV7-6 | few | TGTGCCAGCAGCTTCGAGAGCTCCTATAATTCACCCCTCCACTTT | CASSFESSYNSPLHF
- | TRBJ2-7 | TRBV13 | - | TGTGCCAGCAGCTCCAACCGCTATAGGGACGGCGCCTACGAGCAGTACTTC | CASSSNRYRDGAYEQYF
- | TRBJ2-3 | TRBV29-1 | - | TGCAGCGTTGGCCTCACCCCCACAGATACGCAGTATTTT | CSVGLTPTDTQYF
- | TRBJ1-3 | TRBV14 | - | TGTGCCAGCAGGGGACCTGGAAACACCATATATTTT | CASRGPGNTIYF
- | TRBJ1-1 | TRBV12-3/TRBV12-4 | few | TGTGCCAGCAGTTTTAGGCGGGGGAACACTGAAGCTTTCTTT | CASSFRRGNTEAFF
- | TRBJ2-1 | TRBV7-9 | few | TGTGCCAGCAGCTACGGGAGTACTATCTACAATGAGCAGTTCTTC | CASSYGSTIYNEQFF
- | TRBJ2-2 | TRBV5-1 | - | TGCGCCAGCAGCTTGGTGACGAACACCGGGGAGCTGTTTTTT | CASSLVTNTGELFF
TRBD2 | TRBJ2-2 | TRBV20-1 | - | TGCAGTGCTAGACCCGGGGGGGCGAACACCGGGGAGCTGTTTTTT | CSARPGGANTGELFF
- | TRBJ2-1 | TRBV12-3/TRBV12-4 | many | TGTGCCAGCAGTTACAGGACACCCTACAATGAGCAGTTCTTC | CASSYRTPYNEQFF
- | TRBJ2-7 | TRBV14 | few | TGTGCCAGCAGCCAATCAACGTCCCGGGTGTACTTC | CASSQSTSRVYF
- | TRBJ2-3 | TRBV2 | - | TGTGCCTCAACCAAGGGGGCAGATACGCAGTATTTT | CASTKGADTQYF
- | TRBJ2-7 | TRBV23-1 | - | TGCGCCAGAAACAAACTAACCTACGAGCAGTACTTC | CARNKLTYEQYF
- | TRBJ2-2 | TRBV19 | few | TGTGCCAGTAGCCACCGGACAGTGAACACCGGGGAGCTGTTTTTT | CASSHRTVNTGELFF
- | TRBJ1-4 | TRBV7-6 | few | TGTGCCAGCAGCGAAGGGACACCGACTGTGGGTGAAAAACTGTTTTTT | CASSEGTPTVGEKLFF
- | TRBJ2-7 | TRBV27 | - | TGTGCCAGCAGTTTACTCAGGGGCGAGCAGTACTTC | CASSLLRGEQYF
TRBD1 | TRBJ1-2 | TRBV28 | - | TGTGCCAGCAGCCTTACAGGGACAGAGCTCACCTATGGCTACACCTTC | CASSLTGTELTYGYTF
TRBD2 | TRBJ2-7 | TRBV5-5 | many | TGTGCCAGCAGCCGAGGACTAGCGGCATCCTACGAGCAGTACTTC | CASSRGLAASYEQYF
TRBD1 | TRBJ2-7 | TRBV5-4 | - | TGTGCCAGCAGCCCGGGACAGGCCAAACTTTACGAGCAGTACTTC | CASSPGQAKLYEQYF
- | TRBJ1-1 | TRBV28 | few | TGTGCCAGCAGCCGGTATGCCTCTGAAGCTTTCTTT | CASSRYASEAFF
TRBD1 | TRBJ1-1 | TRBV12-3/TRBV12-4 | few | TGTGCCAGCAGTCCTGGGACAGGGAAGACCCTTGAAGCTTTCTTT | CASSPGTGKTLEAFF
TRBD1 | TRBJ1-2 | TRBV5-1 | many | TGCGCCAGCAGCTCAATGACAGGGGGCCTTACCACCTACGATGGCTACACCTTC | CASSSMTGGLTTYDGYTF
TRBD2 | TRBJ2-1 | TRBV9 | few | TGTGCCAGCAGCACAAAGGTAGGGTTTGCGGGAGGGCCGGGCAATGAGCAGTTCTTC | CASSTKVGFAGGPGNEQFF
- | TRBJ1-1 | TRBV7-8 | - | TGTGCCAGCAGCCCGGGGGCGGGGTTACCTTTCTTT | CASSPGAGLPFF
- | TRBJ2-5 | TRBV11-2 | many | TGTGCCAGCAGCTTAGATCTTGGAGGCGGGGAGACCCAGTACTTC | CASSLDLGGGETQYF
- | TRBJ2-5 | TRBV18 | few | TGTGCCAGCTCACCGAGGACAATAGAGACCCAGTACTTC | CASSPRTIETQYF
- | TRBJ2-1 | TRBV5-1 | - | TGCGCCAGCAGCTCGTTGACAGGATCCTACAATGAGCAGTTCTTC | CASSSLTGSYNEQFF
- | TRBJ1-1 | TRBV11-2 | few | TGTGCCAGCAGCTTATTCTGGGCAGGGATGGGTACGAACACTGAAGCTTTCTTT | CASSLFWAGMGTNTEAFF
TRBD1 | TRBJ2-6 | TRBV12-3/TRBV12-4 | few | TGTGCCAGCAGCTTAAGGGGGCCTGGGGCCAACGTCCTGACTTTC | CASSLRGPGANVLTF
- | TRBJ2-6 | TRBV5-6 | few | TGTGCCAGCAGTCCGGAGGGGGCCCCTGGGGCCAACGTCCTGACTTTC | CASSPEGAPGANVLTF
- | TRBJ1-4 | TRBV5-1 | - | TGCGCCAGCAGCTCCACAGGGCTTGATGAAAAACTGTTTTTT | CASSSTGLDEKLFF
TRBD2 | TRBJ2-1 | TRBV3-1 | few | TGTGCCAGCAGCCAAGTTCTCTCGGGGGGCAATGAGCAGTTCTTC | CASSQVLSGGNEQFF
TRBD2 | TRBJ2-1 | TRBV5-1 | - | TGCGCCAGCAGCTTGGAGTTCCTAGCGGGAGATGAGCAGTTCTTC | CASSLEFLAGDEQFF
- | TRBJ2-1 | TRBV6-5 | few | TGTGCCAGCAGTTACTCGGGAGCGGGCCTGTACAATGAGCAGTTCTTC | CASSYSGAGLYNEQFF
- | TRBJ1-2 | TRBV30 | - | TGTGCCTGGATGATCACAACCTATGGCTACACCTTC | CAWMITTYGYTF
- | TRBJ1-4 | TRBV4-1 | few | TGCGCCAGCAGCCAAGGATTCGGGTCGTTTAATGAAAAACTGTTTTTT | CASSQGFGSFNEKLFF
- | TRBJ1-3 | TRBV6-1 | - | TGTGCCAGCAGCCACAGGGAAGGCAAAGGAAACACCATATATTTT | CASSHREGKGNTIYF
- | TRBJ1-2 | TRBV9 | - | TGTGCCAGCAGCCTTAGCGGCACGTATGGCTACACCTTC | CASSLSGTYGYTF
TRBD1 | TRBJ2-1 | TRBV20-1 | many | TGCAGCGCTAGACAGGGAATGAGCTCCTACAATGAGCAGTTCTTC | CSARQGMSSYNEQFF
- | TRBJ2-5 | TRBV11-1 | few | TGTGCCAGCAGCTTTACGTTTAGGGACCAAGAGACCCAGTACTTC | CASSFTFRDQETQYF
- | TRBJ2-3 | TRBV7-9 | many | TGTGCCAGCAGCTTCGGCACCCCTAGCACAGATACGCAGTATTTT | CASSFGTPSTDTQYF
TRBD1 | TRBJ2-1 | TRBV29-1 | - | TGCAGCGTTGAAGGCTGTCAGGGGGCTAATGAGCAGTTCTTC | CSVEGCQGANEQFF
- | TRBJ2-7 | TRBV7-2 | few | TGTGCCAGCAGCCCGCGTACCTACGAGCAGTACTTC | CASSPRTYEQYF